The 21 T cell receptor beta chains below were found in one sample sequenced in a study of T cells in Graves' hyperthyroidism and ophthalmopathy. Amplification yielded TCR beta CDR3 regions, with RNA transcripts as the source. Researchers ran a first-round RT-PCR on the TCR CDR3 using the HTBI primer set. TCRdb re-derived calls from the multiplex PCR reads in MiXCR, one entry per CDR3 protein. Among some 440,000 distinct CDR3 sequences listed, roughly 14% were seen once. Sequencing was carried out using blood. Receptors were obtained from a young woman with Graves' hyperthyroidism.

This clonotype was observed at least ten times. V and J are TRBV3-1 and TRBJ2-3; TRBD1 is a possible D gene (5 bases). V lost 5 bases and J lost 6, with 12 bases in between. The CDR3 is 13 residues long. Germline V gene lookup returns CDR1 LGHDT and CDR2 YNNKEL (reference sequence). The CDR3 sequence is CASSLRGADTQYF. DNA of the CDR3: TGTGCCAGCAGCTTAAGGGGTGCCGATACGCAGTATTTT.

This clonotype was seen only once. One end of the junction varies from germline; a read error may be responsible. The chain employs TRBV19 and TRBJ2-7; D possibly uses TRBD1 or TRBD2 (5 bases each). The CDR3 is 13 amino acids. Germline V CDR1 and CDR2: LNHDA, SQIVND (reference sequence). The CDR3 DNA follows: TGTGCCAGTAGTAAGGGGAGAGGCTACGAGCACTACTTC. Encoded protein: CASSKGRGYEHYF.

This clonotype was detected ten times or more. V usage is TRBV20-1 and J usage is TRBJ2-7; D is ambiguous. Trimming left V 3 bases short and J 7 bases short, with 16 bases between. Germline lookup yields CDR1 DFQATT and CDR2 SNEGSKA (reference sequence). The CDR3 spans 13 residues. The CDR3 nucleotides are TGCAGTGCTAGCCCCGGACCAGCCTTGGAGCAGTACTTC. It encodes CSASPGPALEQYF.

The rearrangement uses TRBV19 and TRBJ1-5; the D gene is possibly TRBD1 (5 bases). CDR1 LNHDA and CDR2 SQIVND come from the germline V gene (reference sequence). V lost 6 bases to trimming and J lost 11 bases, with 11 bases between them. This CDR3 is built from 11 residues. CDR3 nucleotides: TGTGCCAGTAGCGCCCCGGGGGCCCAGCATTTT. As protein: CASSAPGAQHF.

This clonotype was seen many times. The chain couples TRBV20-1 to TRBJ2-7; 14 nucleotides match TRBD2. CDR1 and CDR2 from the germline V gene are DFQATT and SNEGSKA (reference sequence). Trimming took 4 bases from V and 7 from J; bases not matched to a gene: 18. This CDR3 comprises 18 residues. In DNA, the CDR3 is TGCAGTGCTACCGGGACTAGCGGGGGATACGGTTGGTCGTGGGAGCAGTACTTC. It encodes CSATGTSGGYGWSWEQYF.

The chain joins TRBV5-5 to TRBJ2-3; TRBD1 aligns across 8 bases. There are 17 residues in the CDR3. Germline CDR1 and CDR2: SGHKS and YYEKEE (reference sequence). After removal of 6 bases from V and 0 bases from J, the junction contained 12 bases not matched to a gene. The CDR3 reads CASIPGGAAGSTDTQYF. The CDR3 coding sequence is TGTGCCAGCATCCCAGGGGGCGCGGCGGGAAGCACAGATACGCAGTATTTT. Looking up the rest from reference TRBV5-5 and TRBJ2-3 gives the full variable domain: DAGVTQSPTHLIKTRGQQVTLRCSPISGHKSVSWYQQVLGQGPQFIFQYYEKEERGRGNFPDRFSARQFPNYSSELNVNALLLGDSALYLCASIPGGAAGSTDTQYFGPGTRLTVL.

The genes are TRBV15 and TRBJ2-4; D remains ambiguous. The V gene lost 0 bases and the J gene lost 3 bases, with 9 bases spanning the gap. The germline gives CDR1 LNHNV, CDR2 YYDKDF (reference sequence). This CDR3 is 15 amino acids long. For the CDR3, the DNA is TGTGCCACCAGCAGAGACAGGATGGGCAAAAACATTCAGTACTTC. Protein product: CATSRDRMGKNIQYF.

This clonotype was counted many times. The gene calls are TRBV12-3 or TRBV12-4 and TRBJ2-5, with a weak D call TRBD1 (6 bases). The V gene lost 8 bases and the J gene lost 5 bases, with 15 bases spanning the gap. The CDR3 is 13 residues long. The CDR3 nucleotides read TGTGCCAGCCAGGGGTTGGGCGAGGAGACCCAGTACTTC. Translating gives CASQGLGEETQYF.

This clonotype was detected many times. This chain links TRBV10-2 with TRBJ2-5, with 7 positions matching TRBD1. The CDR3 is 13 residues long. The germline gives CDR1 WSHSY, CDR2 SAAADI. Germline trimming cut 9 bases from V and 2 bases from J; bases unmatched to any gene: 6. DNA of the CDR3: TGCGCCAGGCCACCGGGACAGCAAGAGACCCAGTACTTC. Translated, it gives CARPPGQQETQYF.

The V gene is TRBV19, the J gene TRBJ2-5, with 12 bases that match TRBD2. The CDR3 has 16 amino acids. Germline CDR1 is LNHDA and CDR2 is SQIVND (reference sequence). J was trimmed by 2 bases and V by 4 bases; bases with no gene match: 5. The CDR3 spells CASSTNLAGGQETQYF. In DNA form, the CDR3 reads TGTGCCAGTAGTACAAATCTAGCGGGGGGGCAAGAGACCCAGTACTTC.

This clonotype was detected ten times or more. This chain uses TRBV12-5 with TRBJ1-5; D is possibly TRBD1 (5 bases). The CDR3 sequence is 17 residues long. Trimming took 0 bases from V and 3 from J, leaving 15 bases between them. CDR1 and CDR2 from the germline V gene are LGHNT and FRNRAP. CDR3 nucleotides: TGTGCTAGTGGTTTGGTACTCGAGGGGCTCCACAATCAGCCCCAGCATTTT. Protein: CASGLVLEGLHNQPQHF.

This clonotype was seen only a few times. CDR3 DNA sequence: TGCGCCAGCAGCTTGGATGGGACAGGGGGCGTCGACGAGCAGTACTTC. This gives the protein CASSLDGTGGVDEQYF. This rearrangement joins TRBV5-1 to TRBJ2-7; 12 bases are shared with TRBD1. With 0 bases clipped from V and 5 bases from J, the junction kept 6 bases outside the gene matches. The CDR3 totals 16 residues. Germline V gives CDR1 SGHRS, CDR2 YFSETQ.

V usage is TRBV6-1 and J usage is TRBJ1-6; perhaps TRBD1 as D (6 bases). CDR1 and CDR2 (germline): MNHNS, SASEGT. V shed 6 bases and J shed 10 bases, with 22 bases lying between them. The CDR3 has 16 amino acids. As DNA, the CDR3 is TGTGCCAGCAGACTTCTTCGGACAGAATCGGGATCACCCCTCCACTTT. Amino acid sequence: CASRLLRTESGSPLHF.

This clonotype was detected many times. The rearrangement uses TRBV7-3 and TRBJ2-2; D might be TRBD1 (6 bases). V shed 4 bases and J shed 2 bases, with 11 bases lying between them. This CDR3 region has 15 residues. Germline CDR1 and CDR2: SGHTA and FQGTGA. The CDR3 spells CASSSTGQNTGELFF. The CDR3 coding sequence is TGTGCCAGCAGCTCAACAGGGCAAAACACCGGGGAGCTGTTTTTT.

This clonotype is a singleton in its sample. The rearrangement uses TRBV6-4 and TRBJ1-1; D is unclear. Germline V gene lookup returns CDR1 MRHNA and CDR2 SNTAGT. The length of the CDR3 is 15 residues. V was clipped by 3 bases and J by 2 bases, with 13 bases between them. The CDR3 nucleotides read TGTGCCAGCAGTGAGTCGTGGACGGCAAACACTGAAGCTTTCTTT. It is translated as CASSESWTANTEAFF.

This clonotype occurred a few times. The gene calls are TRBV7-8 and TRBJ1-1; 8 bases agree with TRBD1. With 5 bases clipped from V and 1 base from J, the junction kept 9 bases outside the gene matches. Germline CDR1 is SGHVS and CDR2 is FQNEAQ. This CDR3 contains 16 residues. CDR3 coding DNA: TGTGCCAGCAGCCGGGACAGGTGGGGACGGAACACTGAAGCTTTCTTT. Its protein is CASSRDRWGRNTEAFF.

The sample holds many counts of this clonotype. The V call is TRBV28, the J call TRBJ2-7, with D tentatively TRBD1 (6 bases). This CDR3 has 13 amino acids. Looked up from germline, CDR1 is MDHEN and CDR2 is SYDVKM. Trimming took 7 bases from V and 3 from J, leaving 13 bases between them. The CDR3 region has the DNA TGTGCCAGCACAGGGACACCACACTACGAGCAGTACTTC. Encoded protein: CASTGTPHYEQYF. Using reference TRBV28 and TRBJ2-7 for the parts outside the CDR3, the full variable domain is DVKVTQSSRYLVKRTGEKVFLECVQDMDHENMFWYRQDPGLGLRLIYFSYDVKMKEKGDIPEGYSVSREKKERFSLILESASTNQTSMYLCASTGTPHYEQYFGPGTRLTVT.

The sample holds many counts of this clonotype. The J gene is TRBJ2-7, the V gene TRBV18, with 11 bases lining up with TRBD1. This CDR3 contains 13 residues. With V trimmed by 5 bases and J by 5 bases, 2 bases remained unmatched. The V gene's germline CDR1 is KGHSH and CDR2 LQKENI. The CDR3, as DNA: TGTGCCAGCTCAGGACAGGGGGCGGACGAGCAGTACTTC. Translating gives CASSGQGADEQYF.

The genes are TRBV27 and TRBJ1-4; D call uncertain. Per the germline V gene, CDR1 is MNHEY and CDR2 is SMNVEV (reference sequence). V was trimmed by 5 bases and J by 6 bases, leaving 10 bases between them. CDR3 length equals 13 residues. Written as DNA, the CDR3 is TGTGCCAGCAGTCGAGACGGAGATGAAAAACTGTTTTTT. Translation gives CASSRDGDEKLFF.

Turning to this clonotype: Just one base apart from a much larger clone, this may be a read error. The V and J genes are TRBV11-2 and TRBJ1-4; D uncertain. The CDR3 has 11 residues. V lost 4 bases and J lost 8, with 5 bases in between. Germline CDR1 reads SGHAT; CDR2 reads FQNNGV. The chain's CDR3 is CASSSGEKLFF. Here the CDR3 DNA reads TGTGCCAGCAGCTCCGGGGAAAAACTGTTTTTT.

This clonotype came up many times. The chain links TRBV7-2 to TRBJ2-5; D is undetermined. Trimming removed 5 bases at V and 3 bases at J, with 10 bases between. The CDR3 runs 13 residues. Germline lookup yields CDR1 SGHTA and CDR2 FQGNSA. In DNA form, the CDR3 reads TGTGCCAGCAGCCCCGCTAGGAAAGAGACCCAGTACTTC. Translation: CASSPARKETQYF.